The rows below give T cell receptor beta chains drawn from one sample of a study of shared clonotypes between healthy human individuals. Some clones are missing from TCRdb's copy, which holds only in-frame ones; the method was immunoSEQ multiplex PCR. Among about 1.4 million clones listed, 95% to 97% were seen once. The sequenced sample consisted of naive CD4+ T cells sorted from blood. The receptors here all came from a man younger than 45 in good health. CDR3s include the opening cysteine and the closing phenylalanine or tryptophan. The D gene is left open where the match is weak. The size entry is marked missing in some rows and otherwise reads once, few, many or a size class.

j_call,v_call,clone_size,d_call,cdr3_aa,cdr3_nt
TRBJ2-7,TRBV5-6,once,TRBD1,CASSRTGPTYEQYF,TGTGCCAGCAGCCGGACAGGGCCCACCTACGAGCAGTACTTC
TRBJ2-3,TRBV5-1,NA,NA,CASSLNTFTDTQYF,TGCGCCAGCAGCCTAAACACGTTCACAGATACGCAGTATTTT
TRBJ2-7,TRBV18,NA,NA,CASSPLINIDPYEQYF,TGTGCCAGCTCACCTTTAATAAATATAGACCCCTACGAGCAGTACTTC
TRBJ2-1,TRBV2,NA,NA,CASSAAGLVDEQFF,TGTGCCAGCAGTGCCGCGGGCCTAGTCGATGAGCAGTTCTTC
TRBJ2-5,TRBV11-2,NA,NA,CASSLRMVETQYF,TGTGCCAGCAGCTTAAGGATGGTAGAGACCCAGTACTTC
TRBJ1-2,TRBV20-1,NA,NA,CTTPEGHGYTF,TGCACCACCCCGGAGGGCCATGGCTACACCTTC
TRBJ2-1,TRBV9,NA,NA,CASSRRDGTYNEQFF,TGTGCCAGCAGCAGACGGGACGGAACCTACAATGAGCAGTTCTTC
TRBJ2-2,TRBV7-6,NA,NA,CASSLGGGSGELFF,TGTGCCAGCAGCTTAGGTGGCGGATCCGGGGAGCTGTTTTTT
TRBJ2-7,TRBV6-1,NA,NA,CAAALVQHTYEQYF,TGTGCCGCTGCGTTAGTGCAGCACACCTACGAGCAGTACTTC
TRBJ1-4,TRBV9,once,TRBD1,CASSVAGQGSEKLFF,TGTGCCAGCAGCGTAGCGGGACAGGGGAGTGAAAAACTGTTTTTT
TRBJ2-1,TRBV4-2,NA,NA,CASSQRVGSYNEQFF,TGTGCCAGCAGCCAGCGCGTGGGCTCCTACAATGAGCAGTTCTTC
TRBJ2-7,TRBV19,NA,NA,CASSIGNRENEQYF,TGTGCCAGTAGTATTGGAAACAGGGAAAACGAGCAGTACTTC
TRBJ1-4,TRBV15,once,NA,CATSSYVGGGREKLFF,TGTGCCACCAGCAGTTACGTCGGGGGGGGACGAGAAAAACTGTTTTTT
TRBJ2-7,TRBV9,NA,NA,CASSVRTESYEQYF,TGTGCCAGCAGCGTACGGACCGAATCCTACGAGCAGTACTTC
TRBJ2-5,TRBV28,NA,NA,CASSPIQGFQETQYF,TGTGCCAGCAGTCCAATACAGGGTTTCCAAGAGACCCAGTACTTC
TRBJ2-1,TRBV5-1,once,TRBD1,CASSFARGQGNEQFF,TGCGCCAGCAGCTTTGCCCGGGGACAGGGCAATGAGCAGTTCTTC
TRBJ1-5,TRBV19,once,TRBD1,CASTATGINQPQHF,TGTGCCAGTACCGCGACAGGGATTAATCAGCCCCAGCATTTT